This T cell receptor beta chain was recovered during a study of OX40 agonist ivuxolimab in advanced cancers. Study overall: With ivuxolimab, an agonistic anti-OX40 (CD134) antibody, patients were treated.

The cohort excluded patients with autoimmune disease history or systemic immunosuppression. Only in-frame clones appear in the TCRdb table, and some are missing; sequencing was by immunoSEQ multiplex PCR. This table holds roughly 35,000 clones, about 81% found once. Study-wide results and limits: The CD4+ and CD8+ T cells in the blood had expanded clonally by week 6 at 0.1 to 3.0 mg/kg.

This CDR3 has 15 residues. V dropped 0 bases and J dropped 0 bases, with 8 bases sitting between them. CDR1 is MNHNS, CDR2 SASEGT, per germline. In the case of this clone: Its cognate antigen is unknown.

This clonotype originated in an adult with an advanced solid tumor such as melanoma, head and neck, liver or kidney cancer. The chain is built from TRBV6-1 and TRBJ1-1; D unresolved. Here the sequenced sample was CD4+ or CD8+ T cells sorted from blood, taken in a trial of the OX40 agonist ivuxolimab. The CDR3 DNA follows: TGTGCCAGCAGTGAAGCGACGGCGATGAACACTGAAGCTTTCTTT. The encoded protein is CASSEATAMNTEAFF.